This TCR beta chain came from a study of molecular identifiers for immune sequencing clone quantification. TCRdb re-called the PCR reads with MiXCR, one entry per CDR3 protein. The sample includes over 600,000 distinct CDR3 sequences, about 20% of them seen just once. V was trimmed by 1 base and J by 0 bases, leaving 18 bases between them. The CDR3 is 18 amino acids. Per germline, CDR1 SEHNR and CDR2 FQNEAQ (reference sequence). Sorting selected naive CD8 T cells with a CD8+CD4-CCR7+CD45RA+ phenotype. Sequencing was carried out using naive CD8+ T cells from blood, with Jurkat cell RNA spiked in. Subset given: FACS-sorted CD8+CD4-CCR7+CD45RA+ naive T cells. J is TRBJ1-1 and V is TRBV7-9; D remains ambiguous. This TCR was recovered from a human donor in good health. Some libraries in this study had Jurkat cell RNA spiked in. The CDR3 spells CASSLVVTPVTMNTEAFF. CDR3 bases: TGTGCCAGCAGCTTAGTGGTGACCCCGGTAACGATGAACACTGAAGCTTTCTTT.